A single sample is the source of the 5 T cell receptor beta chains below, sequenced in a study of blood T cell repertoires in COVID-19. The repertoire was sequenced with immunoSEQ multiplex PCR; TCRdb's copy has only in-frame clones and lacks some. The top ten clones hold approximately 10% of a sample with 55,000 to 80,000 clones, 89% of them seen once. Sequenced input: peripheral blood. The receptors come from an elderly man with acute or convalescent COVID-19.

This chain uses TRBV6-5 with TRBJ2-5; the match to TRBD1 covers 10 bases. This CDR3 comprises 15 residues. The V and J ends lost 6 bases and 5 bases, in that order; junction bases with no gene match: 9. Germline values: CDR1 MNHEY, CDR2 SVGAGI. The CDR3 region is CASRPRTGGLETQYF. In nucleotides, the CDR3 is TGTGCCAGCAGACCCCGGACAGGGGGACTGGAGACCCAGTACTTC.

The chain combines TRBV2 with TRBJ1-6; D uncertain. Germline lookup yields CDR1 SNHLY and CDR2 FYNNEI. The V end lost 3 bases, the J end lost 7 bases, and 19 bases lay between the germline ends. The CDR3 sequence is 17 residues long. CDR3 coding DNA: TGTGCCAGCAGTGATATGACTCTTGGGCCGGGGAATTCACCCCTCCACTTT. As protein: CASSDMTLGPGNSPLHF.

V usage is TRBV19 and J usage is TRBJ1-2; D perhaps matches TRBD1 (5 bases). The CDR3 is 14 amino acids. CDR1 and CDR2 (germline): LNHDA, SQIVND (reference sequence). Trimming took 0 bases from V and 9 from J, leaving 14 bases between them. The CDR3 reads CASSIDRTLESYTF. In DNA form, the CDR3 reads TGTGCCAGTAGTATAGATCGGACACTCGAGAGCTACACCTTC.

This chain joins TRBV5-4 and TRBJ2-7; D is unclear. Germline assignment: CDR1 SGHNT and CDR2 YYREEE (reference sequence). The CDR3 contains 14 residues. V lost 0 bases and J 2 bases, leaving 9 bases between the germline ends. In nucleotides, the CDR3 is TGTGCCAGCAGCTTGGACACGGAGACCTACGAGCAGTACTTC. Protein: CASSLDTETYEQYF.

The CDR3 loop is CSVDRQGYGYTF. DNA for the CDR3: TGCAGCGTTGACCGTCAGGGCTATGGCTACACCTTC. The rearrangement uses TRBV29-1 and TRBJ1-2; D perhaps matches TRBD1 (5 bases). The V end lost 3 bases, the J end lost 4 bases, and 9 bases lay between the germline ends. The CDR3 loop spans 12 amino acids. The germline V gene has CDR1 SQVTM and CDR2 ANQGSEA.